The rows below give T cell receptor beta chains drawn from one sample of a study of OX40 agonist ivuxolimab in advanced cancers. Libraries were prepared by immunoSEQ multiplex PCR; TCRdb keeps only in-frame clonotypes and omits some of them. The table lists over 100,000 clones, just under 95% of them singletons. Sequenced here: CD4+ or CD8+ T cells sorted from blood, sampled in a trial of the OX40 agonist ivuxolimab. These receptors all come from an adult with an advanced solid tumor such as melanoma, head and neck, liver or kidney cancer. CDR3s include the opening cysteine and the closing phenylalanine or tryptophan. A D gene is named only where the DNA matches it firmly. A row's size may be missing; if present it is once, few, many or a size class.

clone size	CDR3 length	D gene	V gene	J gene	CDR3 protein	CDR3 DNA
.	16	TRBD1	TRBV19	TRBJ2-1	CASSPQGQFVNNEQFF	TGTGCCAGTAGTCCCCAGGGACAGTTCGTGAACAATGAGCAGTTCTTC
.	16	.	TRBV7-8	TRBJ1-5	CASSLVGAGGNQPQHF	TGTGCCAGCAGCTTAGTCGGGGCAGGGGGCAATCAGCCCCAGCATTTT
.	15	TRBD1	TRBV6-5	TRBJ1-1	CASRKGQGSNTEAFF	TGTGCCAGCAGAAAAGGACAGGGGTCGAACACTGAAGCTTTCTTT
.	14	.	TRBV2	TRBJ2-5	CASRSWTDQETQYF	TGTGCCAGCAGATCCTGGACAGACCAAGAGACCCAGTACTTC
once	16	TRBD1	TRBV5-1	TRBJ2-7	CASRRGTDQGEDEQYF	TGCGCCAGCAGAAGAGGGACAGACCAAGGCGAGGACGAGCAGTACTTC
.	13	.	TRBV5-6	TRBJ2-7	CASSLVGRAEQYF	TGTGCCAGCAGCTTGGTGGGCAGGGCGGAGCAGTACTTC
.	18	.	TRBV28	TRBJ1-4	CASRKGLSDVKGSEKLFF	TGTGCCAGCAGGAAGGGGCTTTCTGACGTCAAGGGCAGCGAAAAACTGTTTTTT
few	13	.	TRBV7-9	TRBJ2-5	CASSLGGRETQYF	TGTGCCAGCAGCTTAGGAGGGAGGGAGACCCAGTACTTC
.	12	.	TRBV7-2	TRBJ2-5	CASSLARETQYF	TGTGCCAGCAGCTTAGCTCGTGAGACCCAGTACTTC
once	14	.	TRBV2	TRBJ1-1	CATLSGRMNTEAFF	TGTGCCACCCTCTCGGGGAGAATGAACACTGAAGCTTTCTTT
few	12	.	TRBV7-3	TRBJ1-1	CAVSPVNTEAFF	TGTGCCGTCAGCCCCGTGAACACTGAAGCTTTCTTT
.	14	.	TRBV2	TRBJ1-1	CASNGGPKNTEAFF	TGTGCCAGCAACGGCGGTCCCAAAAACACTGAAGCTTTCTTT
.	15	.	TRBV30	TRBJ2-6	CAWSQQTSGANVLTF	TGTGCCTGGAGCCAACAGACCTCTGGGGCCAACGTCCTGACTTTC
.	16	TRBD2	TRBV7-2	TRBJ2-5	CASSLQTSGSWETQYF	TGTGCCAGCAGCTTACAGACTAGCGGGAGTTGGGAGACCCAGTACTTC
.	17	.	TRBV7-3	TRBJ2-2	CASSPGALTANTGELFF	TGTGCCAGCAGCCCGGGCGCGCTCACAGCTAATACCGGGGAGCTGTTTTTT
once	14	.	TRBV7-2	TRBJ1-5	CASSLWEGRQPQHF	TGTGCCAGCAGCCTCTGGGAGGGACGTCAGCCCCAGCATTTT
.	11	.	TRBV5-4	TRBJ1-1	CASSLGIEAFF	TGTGCCAGCAGCTTGGGAATTGAAGCTTTCTTT
.	15	.	TRBV9	TRBJ2-5	CASSLSGQGTETQYF	TGTGCCAGCAGCCTATCAGGGCAGGGTACGGAGACCCAGTACTTC
.	14	TRBD1	TRBV18	TRBJ1-1	CASSPNRGDTEAFF	TGTGCCAGCTCCCCCAACAGGGGTGACACTGAAGCTTTCTTT
.	14	TRBD1	TRBV2	TRBJ1-1	CASSDIPGGREAFF	TGTGCCAGCAGTGATATACCAGGGGGACGTGAAGCTTTCTTT
.	14	.	TRBV7-9	TRBJ2-5	CASSQGQFQETQYF	TGTGCCAGCAGCCAAGGACAGTTCCAAGAGACCCAGTACTTC
few	13	TRBD1	TRBV2	TRBJ1-1	CASIAQGVTEAFF	TGTGCCAGCATAGCACAGGGGGTCACTGAAGCTTTCTTT
.	14	.	TRBV14	TRBJ2-7	CASSQDTYSYEQYF	TGTGCCAGCAGCCAAGACACTTACTCCTACGAGCAGTACTTC
few	16	TRBD2	TRBV12-5	TRBJ2-1	CASGFSSGQPPLEQFF	TGTGCTAGTGGTTTCTCTAGCGGGCAGCCCCCCTTGGAGCAGTTCTTC
.	16	TRBD1	TRBV25-1	TRBJ2-5	CASSPLGQGATETQYF	TGTGCCAGCAGTCCTCTGGGACAGGGGGCTACGGAGACCCAGTACTTC
.	15	TRBD1	TRBV2	TRBJ1-2	CASRPGTGEGDGYTF	TGTGCCAGCAGACCCGGGACAGGGGAGGGCGATGGCTACACCTTC
.	15	TRBD2	TRBV7-9	TRBJ2-1	CASSPSGRKGVEQFF	TGTGCCAGCAGCCCTAGCGGGAGGAAAGGGGTTGAGCAGTTCTTC
.	13	TRBD2	TRBV4-3	TRBJ2-7	CASSLAGENEQYF	TGCGCCAGCAGCCTAGCGGGAGAGAACGAGCAGTACTTC
.	17	.	TRBV19	TRBJ2-5	CASSFRGASLRQETQYF	TGTGCCAGTAGCTTTCGGGGGGCGTCTCTTCGCCAAGAGACCCAGTACTTC
.	11	TRBD2	TRBV19	TRBJ2-1	CASSTRGEQFF	TGTGCCAGTAGTACGCGGGGGGAGCAGTTCTTC
few	15	.	TRBV7-7	TRBJ2-2	CASRLGGPNTGELFF	TGTGCCAGCAGGTTGGGGGGCCCGAACACCGGGGAGCTGTTTTTT
.	17	TRBD2	TRBV7-9	TRBJ2-3	CASSSGLAGGPGDTQYF	TGTGCCAGCAGCTCGGGACTAGCGGGGGGGCCCGGAGATACGCAGTATTTT
.	16	.	TRBV18	TRBJ1-3	CASSPPLGPSGNTIYF	TGTGCCAGCTCACCACCTTTGGGCCCCTCTGGAAACACCATATATTTT
few	14	.	TRBV6-6	TRBJ1-5	CASSYRDGTQPQHF	TGTGCCAGCAGTTACCGGGACGGGACGCAGCCCCAGCATTTT
.	15	.	TRBV15	TRBJ2-2	CATSRVLQNTGELFF	TGTGCCACCAGCAGAGTTTTACAGAACACCGGGGAGCTGTTTTTT
once	14	.	TRBV2	TRBJ2-2	CASKRTENTGELFF	TGTGCCAGCAAGAGGACGGAGAACACCGGGGAGCTGTTTTTT
.	14	TRBD2	TRBV2	TRBJ2-1	CASSVLAGRDEQFF	TGTGCCAGCAGTGTACTAGCGGGGCGGGATGAGCAGTTCTTC